This T cell receptor beta chain stems from a study of T cells in Graves' hyperthyroidism and ophthalmopathy. The PBMCs were taken from less than 11 ml of fresh peripheral blood. The CDR3 extends over 15 amino acids. V was trimmed by 2 bases and J by 1 base, leaving 10 bases between them. In germline, CDR1 is ENHRY, CDR2 SYGVKD. The CDR3 regions of TCR beta were amplified from RNA transcripts. The TCR CDR3 was amplified in a first-round RT-PCR using the HTBI primer set. TCRdb used MiXCR to reprocess the multiplex PCR reads, holding one entry per CDR3 protein. This sample has approximately 600,000 distinct CDR3 sequences, with roughly 20% found just once.

The chain uses TRBV10-3 and TRBJ2-3, with D maybe TRBD2 (6 bases). The sample comprised blood. The source of this sequence is a man aged 30 to 45 with Graves' ophthalmopathy. This chain's CDR3 is CAISELKRGTDTQYF. The CDR3 DNA is TGTGCCATCAGTGAGCTAAAGCGGGGCACAGATACGCAGTATTTT.